A single sample gave rise to the 15 T cell receptor beta chains below, sequenced in a study of T-cell reconstitution after alpha-beta-depleted transplantation in children. TCRbeta library construction was performed incorporating unique molecular identifiers. MiXCR, run by TCRdb on the PCR reads, gives a single entry per CDR3 protein. The sample includes a few hundred thousand distinct CDR3 sequences, about 18% seen only once; the top ten take 3.3%. The specimen comprised PBMCs from the stem cell graft donor, sampled from the stem cell graft. These receptors originate from a human donor who donated a stem cell graft to a child with acute lymphoblastic leukemia.

The V gene is TRBV10-3, the J gene TRBJ2-7, with 8 positions matching TRBD2. The germline V gene encodes CDR1 ENHRY and CDR2 SYGVKD. With V trimmed by 3 bases and J by 0 bases, 4 bases remained unmatched. This CDR3 spans 15 amino acids. As DNA, the CDR3 is TGTGCCATCAGTGAAGGAGCGGGAGCCTCCTACGAGCAGTACTTC. The encoded protein is CAISEGAGASYEQYF.

This clonotype was detected only a few times. CDR3 nucleotides: TGTGCCAGCAGTCCCGGGACGATTAACATTCAGTACTTC. Translated: CASSPGTINIQYF. This chain links TRBV7-6 with TRBJ2-4; D is perhaps TRBD1 or TRBD2 (5 bases each). The CDR3 length is 13 residues. Per the germline V gene, CDR1 is SGHVS and CDR2 is FNYEAQ. Between the trimmed V and J ends, which lost 6 bases and 7 bases, there was a span of 13 bases.

This clonotype has a handful of counts. The V call is TRBV27, the J call TRBJ1-6; D is undetermined. Between the trimmed V and J ends, which lost 3 bases and 9 bases, there was a span of 15 bases. Germline loops: CDR1 MNHEY, CDR2 SMNVEV (reference sequence). This CDR3 has 15 residues. CDR3 amino acids: CASSFRRAAASPLHF. In DNA form, the CDR3 reads TGTGCCAGCAGTTTTAGAAGGGCAGCGGCTTCACCCCTCCACTTT.

This clonotype was counted ten times or more. The chain joins TRBV4-1 to TRBJ2-2, with 13 nucleotides matching TRBD2. The V segment lost 4 bases and the J segment 0 bases; nucleotides outside the gene matches: 8. The CDR3 spans 19 residues. The V gene's germline CDR1 is MGHRA and CDR2 YSYEKL. CDR3 amino acids: CASSLPPGLAGTNTGELFF. CDR3 nucleotides: TGCGCCAGCAGCCTCCCCCCGGGACTAGCGGGAACGAACACCGGGGAGCTGTTTTTT.

This clonotype has only a few counts. The chain has TRBV5-6 and TRBJ2-5, with 9 nucleotides matching TRBD2. This CDR3 spans 15 amino acids. Germline values: CDR1 SGHDT, CDR2 YYEEEE. The ends lost 2 bases at V and 5 bases at J; junction bases unmatched: 7. The CDR3 region is CASSFLWTSEETQYF. The DNA of the CDR3 is TGTGCCAGCAGCTTCCTATGGACTAGCGAGGAGACCCAGTACTTC. Full variable domain (rest looked up from reference TRBV5-6 and TRBJ2-5): DAGVTQSPTHLIKTRGQQVTLRCSPKSGHDTVSWYQQALGQGPQFIFQYYEEEERQRGNFPDRFSGHQFPNYSSELNVNALLLGDSALYLCASSFLWTSEETQYFGPGTRLLVL.

The chain is built from TRBV20-1 and TRBJ2-7; TRBD2 aligns across 10 bases. This CDR3 is 14 amino acids long. Germline-derived CDR1 and CDR2 are DFQATT and SNEGSKA (reference sequence). V lost 6 bases and J lost 6; bases outside the gene matches: 11. The CDR3 here is CSAPSSSGSSEQYF. DNA of the CDR3: TGCAGTGCCCCGTCCTCTAGCGGGAGTAGCGAGCAGTACTTC.

This clonotype was found a few times. The rearrangement joins TRBV20-1 to TRBJ2-1, with TRBD1 matching 8 bases. CDR1 and CDR2 (germline): DFQATT, SNEGSKA (reference sequence). Unmatched junction bases numbered 13, after V lost 6 bases and J lost 0 bases. The CDR3 contains 17 residues. CDR3 sequence: CSAVGGTGAISYNEQFF. The CDR3 region has the DNA TGCAGTGCCGTAGGAGGGACAGGCGCCATCTCCTACAATGAGCAGTTCTTC.

This clonotype was found a few times. The V gene is TRBV7-8, the J gene TRBJ1-1, with D perhaps TRBD1 (5 bases). The V end lost 7 bases, the J end lost 6 bases, and 21 bases lay between the germline ends. The CDR3 sequence is 15 residues long. Germline-derived CDR1 and CDR2 are SGHVS and FQNEAQ. The chain's CDR3 is CASTSTKGMGAEAFF. The CDR3 DNA follows: TGTGCCAGCACCTCAACGAAGGGTATGGGGGCTGAAGCTTTCTTT.

This clonotype was counted between two and nine times. The chain joins TRBV4-1 to TRBJ2-2; D remains ambiguous. The V end lost 0 bases, the J end lost 7 bases, and 9 bases lay between the germline ends. The germline V gene encodes CDR1 MGHRA and CDR2 YSYEKL. The CDR3 covers 14 residues. Here the CDR3 reads CASSQDPGHGELFF. The CDR3, as DNA: TGCGCCAGCAGCCAAGACCCGGGTCACGGGGAGCTGTTTTTT.

Many counts were recorded for this clonotype. The V gene is TRBV5-1, the J gene TRBJ2-1; D ambiguous. Trimming shortened V by 5 bases and J by 9 bases, and 9 bases separated the two germline ends. Germline V gene sequence: CDR1 SGHRS, CDR2 YFSETQ. The CDR3 extends over 11 amino acids. The CDR3 DNA reads TGCGCCAGCAGGAGTTCAAGTGAGCAGTTCTTC. Its protein is CASRSSSEQFF.

The table lists this clonotype with many counts. The rearrangement uses TRBV27 and TRBJ2-7; 7 nucleotides align to TRBD2. Germline V gene data show CDR1 as MNHEY and CDR2 as SMNVEV (reference sequence). This CDR3 comprises 14 residues. The V and J ends lost 6 bases and 0 bases, in that order; junction bases with no gene match: 5. The DNA of the CDR3 is TGTGCCAGCAGCTCCGCGGGGGACTCCTACGAGCAGTACTTC. Translation: CASSSAGDSYEQYF.

This clonotype has more than one count but fewer than ten. This chain uses TRBV9 with TRBJ1-2, with 11 bases aligning to TRBD1. The CDR3 runs to 15 residues. Looked up from germline, CDR1 is SGDLS and CDR2 is YYNGEE. Trimming took 3 bases from V and 2 from J; bases not matched to a gene: 3. The CDR3 is CASSAGTGGNYGYTF. The CDR3, as DNA: TGTGCCAGCAGCGCCGGGACAGGGGGGAACTATGGCTACACCTTC.

This clonotype was observed a few times. This chain links TRBV7-2 with TRBJ2-1; 7 bases are a match to TRBD1. The CDR3 runs 13 residues. V lost 2 bases, J lost 8 bases, and 3 bases stayed unmatched. Germline loops: CDR1 SGHTA, CDR2 FQGNSA. The CDR3 sequence: CASSLQGGDEQFF. The CDR3 bases are TGTGCCAGCAGCTTACAAGGGGGCGATGAGCAGTTCTTC.

This clonotype was counted a few times. This chain connects TRBV12-3 or TRBV12-4 to TRBJ1-5; 7 positions agree with TRBD1. CDR3 size: 15 residues. Trimming cost V 6 bases and J 3 bases; bases outside gene matches: 8. CDR3 sequence reads: CASRTGTVNNQPQHF. The DNA of the CDR3 is TGTGCCAGCAGGACCGGGACAGTTAACAATCAGCCCCAGCATTTT.

This clonotype was recorded a few times. V and J are TRBV12-3 or TRBV12-4 and TRBJ1-1; D may be TRBD1 (5 bases). This CDR3 comprises 14 residues. V lost 1 base to trimming and J lost 5 bases, with 11 bases between them. CDR3 DNA sequence: TGTGCCAGCAGTTTAGTCGGGGCGCGGACTGAAGCTTTCTTT. Translated: CASSLVGARTEAFF.